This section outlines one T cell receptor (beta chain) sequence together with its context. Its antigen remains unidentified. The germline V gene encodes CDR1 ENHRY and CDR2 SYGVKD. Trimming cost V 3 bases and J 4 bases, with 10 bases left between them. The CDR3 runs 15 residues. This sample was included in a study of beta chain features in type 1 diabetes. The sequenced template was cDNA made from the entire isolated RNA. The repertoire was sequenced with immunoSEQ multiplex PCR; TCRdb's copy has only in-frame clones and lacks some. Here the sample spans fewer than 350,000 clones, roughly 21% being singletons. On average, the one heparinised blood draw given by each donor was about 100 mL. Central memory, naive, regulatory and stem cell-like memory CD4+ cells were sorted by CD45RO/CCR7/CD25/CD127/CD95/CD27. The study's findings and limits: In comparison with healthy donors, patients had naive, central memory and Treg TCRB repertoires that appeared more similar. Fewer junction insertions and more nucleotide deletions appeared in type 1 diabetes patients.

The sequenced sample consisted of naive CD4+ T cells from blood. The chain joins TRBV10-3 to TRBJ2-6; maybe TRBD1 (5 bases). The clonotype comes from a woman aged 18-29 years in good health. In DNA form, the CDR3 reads TGTGCCATCAGTGAAAGGGGTGCCGGGGCCAACGTCCTGACTTTC. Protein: CAISERGAGANVLTF.